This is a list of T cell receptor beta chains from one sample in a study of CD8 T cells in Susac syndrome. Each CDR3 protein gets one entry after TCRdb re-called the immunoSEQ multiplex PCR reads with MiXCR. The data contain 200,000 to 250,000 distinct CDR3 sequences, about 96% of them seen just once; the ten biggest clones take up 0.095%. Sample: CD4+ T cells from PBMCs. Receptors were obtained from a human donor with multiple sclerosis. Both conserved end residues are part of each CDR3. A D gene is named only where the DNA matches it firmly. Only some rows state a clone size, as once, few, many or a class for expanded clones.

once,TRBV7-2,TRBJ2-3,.,TGTGCCAGCAGCTTAGGGAGACAGCGCACAGATACGCAGTATTTT,CASSLGRQRTDTQYF
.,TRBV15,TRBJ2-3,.,TGTGCCACCAGCAGAGCTGGGGATACGCAGTATTTT,CATSRAGDTQYF
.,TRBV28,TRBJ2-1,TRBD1,TGTGCCAGCAGTACCCAACGGACAGGGAGGCAGAATGAGCAGTTCTTC,CASSTQRTGRQNEQFF
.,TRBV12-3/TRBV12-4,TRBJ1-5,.,TGTGCCAGCAAGTCGGGCCAGTATAGCAATCAGCCCCAGCATTTT,CASKSGQYSNQPQHF
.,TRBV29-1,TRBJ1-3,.,TGCAGCGTTTTGGCAGAGTCTGGAAACACCATATATTTT,CSVLAESGNTIYF
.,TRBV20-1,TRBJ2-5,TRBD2,TGCAGTTGCCATAGCGGGAGAGAACTTGGAGAGACCCAGTACTTC,CSCHSGRELGETQYF
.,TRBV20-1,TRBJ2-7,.,TGCAGTGCTAGAGATGGGACGGGGAGCTCCTACGAGCAGTACTTC,CSARDGTGSSYEQYF
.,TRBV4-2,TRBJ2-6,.,TGTGCCAGCAGCCAAGATGGGGACCGGTCTAACTCTGGGGCCAACGTCCTGACTTTC,CASSQDGDRSNSGANVLTF
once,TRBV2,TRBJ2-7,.,TGTGCCAGCAGTGTAGGGGACTCCTACGAGCAGTACTTC,CASSVGDSYEQYF
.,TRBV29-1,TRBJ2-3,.,TGCAGCGTTGACATTGGCACAGATACGCAGTATTTT,CSVDIGTDTQYF
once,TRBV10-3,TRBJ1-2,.,TGTGCCATCAGCCAAATCGAGGACAGCCCTACCTTC,CAISQIEDSPTF
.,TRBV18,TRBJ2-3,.,TGTGCCAGCTCACCACTCGTAAACACAGATACGCAGTATTTT,CASSPLVNTDTQYF
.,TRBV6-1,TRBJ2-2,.,TGTGCCAGCACCGATTTCGGGGCAGTAGGAACCGGGGAGCTGTTTTTT,CASTDFGAVGTGELFF
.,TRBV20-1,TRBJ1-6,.,TGCAGTGCTAGAGATGGAGGAGTGTATAATTCACCCCTCCACTTT,CSARDGGVYNSPLHF
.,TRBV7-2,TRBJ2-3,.,TGTGCCAGCAGCTGGAGACAGGATAGGGCAGATACGCAGTATTTT,CASSWRQDRADTQYF
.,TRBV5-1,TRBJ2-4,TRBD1,TGCGCCAGCAGCTTGGGACAGGGGAACATTCAGTACTTC,CASSLGQGNIQYF
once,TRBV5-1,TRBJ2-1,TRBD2,TGCGCCAGCAAAGCGGGAGCTGGAAACAATGAGCAGTTCTTC,CASKAGAGNNEQFF
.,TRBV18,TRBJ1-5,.,TGTGCCAGCTCACACCGGGACGGCAATCAGCCCCAGCATTTT,CASSHRDGNQPQHF
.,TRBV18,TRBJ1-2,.,TGTGCCAGCTCACCTTCACAGGGCCAAGGCTACACCTTC,CASSPSQGQGYTF
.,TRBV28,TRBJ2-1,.,TGTGCCAGCAGTTTACCCGGACTGGTCGGGTTCTTC,CASSLPGLVGFF
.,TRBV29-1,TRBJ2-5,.,TGCAGCGTTTCAGCCACGGAGACCCAGTACTTC,CSVSATETQYF
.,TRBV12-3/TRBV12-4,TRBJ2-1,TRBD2,TGTGCCAGCAGGGTAGCGGGGGGAGACAATGAGCAGTTCTTC,CASRVAGGDNEQFF
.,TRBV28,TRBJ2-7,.,TGTGCCACCCAGGCGTACGAGCAGTACTTC,CATQAYEQYF
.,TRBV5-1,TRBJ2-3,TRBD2,TGCGCCAGCAGCTTGGGTGGATGGCGGGAGGCAAGCACAGATACGCAGTATTTT,CASSLGGWREASTDTQYF
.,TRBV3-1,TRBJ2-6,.,TGTGCCAGCAGCCAAACGGTCTCCGGGGCCAACGTCCTGACTTTC,CASSQTVSGANVLTF
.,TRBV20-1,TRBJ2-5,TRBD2,TGCAGTGTTCAAGATGTGGGGGGGGGATCGCAAGAGACCCAGTACTTC,CSVQDVGGGSQETQYF
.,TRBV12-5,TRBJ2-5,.,TGTGCTAGTGGTTTGACTGGACAAGAGACCCAGTACTTC,CASGLTGQETQYF
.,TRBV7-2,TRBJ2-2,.,TGTGCCAGCAGCTCGTACAGGGAAGGGGAGCTGTTTTTT,CASSSYREGELFF
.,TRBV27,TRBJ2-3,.,TGTGCCAGCAGTTTCCTCCCCAGTGGCAACACGCCAGATACGCAGTATTTT,CASSFLPSGNTPDTQYF
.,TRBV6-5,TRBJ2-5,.,TGTGCCAGCAGACTCCGTGGGACGGATAAAGAGACCCAGTACTTC,CASRLRGTDKETQYF
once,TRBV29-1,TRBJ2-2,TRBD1,TGCAGCGTACCAGACAGGGGGACCGGGGAGCTGTTTTTT,CSVPDRGTGELFF
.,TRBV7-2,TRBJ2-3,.,TGTGCCAGCAGCTTAGTGGGGCCCCCTGATCCTACGCAGTATTTT,CASSLVGPPDPTQYF
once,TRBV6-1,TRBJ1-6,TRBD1,TGTGCCAGCACGGTGACAGGGGGTTCACCCCTCCACTTT,CASTVTGGSPLHF
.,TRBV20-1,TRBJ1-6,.,TGCAGTGCTAAGGTTGGCGGGGGTCAGGATAATTCACCCCTCCACTTT,CSAKVGGGQDNSPLHF
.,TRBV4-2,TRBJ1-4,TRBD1,TGTGCCAGCAGCCCCACGACAGGGGGCTTTGAAAAACTGTTTTTT,CASSPTTGGFEKLFF
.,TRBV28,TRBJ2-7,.,TGTGCCAGCAGCCCCATTGGGGAGAGCTACGAGCAGTACTTC,CASSPIGESYEQYF
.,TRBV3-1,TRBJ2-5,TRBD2,TGTGCCAGCAGCTCCCCGCCCGAAGGACTAGCTTTACGGGAGACCCAGTACTTC,CASSSPPEGLALRETQYF
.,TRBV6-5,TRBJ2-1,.,TGTGCCAGCAGTTGGACACGGACATCGTACAATGAGCAGTTCTTC,CASSWTRTSYNEQFF
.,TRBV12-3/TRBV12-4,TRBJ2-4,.,TGTGCCAGCACTTACAGGGTGAACATTCAGTACTTC,CASTYRVNIQYF
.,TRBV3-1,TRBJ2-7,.,TGTGCCAGCAGCCAAGGTCCAGGGATTAGCTACGAGCAGTACTTC,CASSQGPGISYEQYF
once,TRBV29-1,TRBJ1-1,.,TGCAGTGCGACGCCGAACACTGAAGCTTTCTTT,CSATPNTEAFF
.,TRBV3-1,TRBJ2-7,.,TGTGCCAGCAGCCAAGTCCGTTCCGGGAGTAACATTAGGGAGCAGTACTTC,CASSQVRSGSNIREQYF
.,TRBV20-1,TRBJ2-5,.,TGCAGTGCTATTGGGGCGCGAGAGACCCAGTACTTC,CSAIGARETQYF
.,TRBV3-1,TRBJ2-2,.,TGTGCCAGCAGTCGATCCGGGGAGCTGTTTTTT,CASSRSGELFF
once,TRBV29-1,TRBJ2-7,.,TGCAGCGTTTGGGACCTAGAGGACGAGCAGTACTTC,CSVWDLEDEQYF
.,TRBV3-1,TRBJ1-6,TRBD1,TGTGCCAGCAGCCAGACAGGGATCAGTTCACCCCTCCACTTT,CASSQTGISSPLHF
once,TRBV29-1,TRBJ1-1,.,TGCAGCGTTGTGTCACACTCCACTGAAGCTTTCTTT,CSVVSHSTEAFF
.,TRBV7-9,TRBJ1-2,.,TGTGCCAGCAGCCCTCACGCGTTGAACTATGGCTACACCTTC,CASSPHALNYGYTF
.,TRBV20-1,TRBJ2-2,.,TGCAGTGCCAGATCTGGGACCACCGGGGAGCTGTTTTTT,CSARSGTTGELFF
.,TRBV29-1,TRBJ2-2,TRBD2,TGCAGCGTTGAGGGGAGGGAGAACACCGGGGAGCTGTTTTTT,CSVEGRENTGELFF
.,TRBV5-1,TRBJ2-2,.,TGCGCCAGCAGCTTATCCGGAGACACCGGGGAGCTGTTTTTT,CASSLSGDTGELFF
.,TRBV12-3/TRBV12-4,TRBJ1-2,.,TGTGCCAGCAGGGACAGTGGCTATGGCTACACCTTC,CASRDSGYGYTF
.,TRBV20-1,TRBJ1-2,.,TGCAGTGCTAGAGATAGTGTAGGGGACGGCTACACCTTC,CSARDSVGDGYTF
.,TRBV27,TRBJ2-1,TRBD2,TGTGCCAGCAGTCTTACTAGCGGAGGGGGGGGTGAGCAGTTCTTC,CASSLTSGGGGEQFF
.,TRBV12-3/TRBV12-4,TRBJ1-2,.,TGTGCCAGCAGTCCAGTTAACTATGGCTACACCTTC,CASSPVNYGYTF